One sample yielded the 17 T cell receptor beta chains listed below, sequenced in a study of T cells after yellow fever vaccination (dated by TCRdb to between 2017 and 2020). The treatment or condition label here, explained by the study, means: live attenuated yellow fever vaccine strain. Library preparation employed 5' RACE. Sequencing was carried out with an Illumina NovaSeq 6000. The raw public data were reprocessed by TCRdb itself: fastp quality trimming at Q25, MiXCR clonotype calling, in-frame beta chains only. Records with the same CDR3 protein are collapsed into one entry carrying the most frequent genes and DNA. The sample data list about 260,000 distinct CDR3 sequences, and about 5.2% of these were observed just once. Roughly 3% of the sample is in the top ten clones. The specimen was CD4+ T cells sorted from PBMCs, collected on the day of the yellow fever booster vaccination. These receptors all stem from a man younger than 35 who received the YFV17D yellow fever vaccine.

The table lists this clonotype with many counts. J is TRBJ2-3 and V is TRBV6-5, with 9 bases that match TRBD2. The CDR3 spans 15 residues. V was pared by 6 bases and J by 4 bases, with 8 bases of the junction left unmatched. CDR1 is MNHEY and CDR2 is SVGAGI in the germline V gene. The CDR3 reads CASSPSGVLADTQYF. The CDR3 DNA sequence: TGTGCCAGCAGCCCTAGCGGGGTGTTGGCAGATACGCAGTATTTT.

This clonotype was counted only a few times. The chain recombines TRBV18 with TRBJ1-3; the D is unclear. The CDR3 extends over 15 amino acids. V lost 2 bases and J lost 4, with 12 bases in between. CDR1 and CDR2 from the germline V gene are KGHSH and LQKENI. CDR3 DNA sequence: TGTGCCAGCTCACCAGGGAAAATGCTGGGAAACACCATATATTTT. Its protein is CASSPGKMLGNTIYF.

As for this clonotype: A read error may produce the germline difference seen at one junction end. The chain is built from TRBV4-2 and TRBJ2-5; 9 bases are a match to TRBD2. This CDR3 contains 18 residues. Per the germline V gene, CDR1 is LGHNA and CDR2 is YNFKEQ. CDR3 sequence reads: CASSEDPAGGHFGETQYF. CDR3 nucleotides: TGTGCCAGCAGCGAAGACCCAGCGGGGGGCCACTTTGGAGAGACCCAGTACTTC.

This clonotype was seen a few times. This rearrangement joins TRBV4-2 to TRBJ1-5; 7 bases fit TRBD1. The V and J ends lost 1 base and 5 bases, in that order; junction bases with no gene match: 5. The germline gives CDR1 LGHNA, CDR2 YNFKEQ. The CDR3 sequence is 15 residues long. Here the CDR3 DNA reads TGTGCCAGCAGCCAAGGCGTAACAGGGGATCAGCCCCAGCATTTT. This gives the protein CASSQGVTGDQPQHF.

This chain connects TRBV7-3 to TRBJ2-5; D ambiguous. With 4 bases removed from V and 2 bases from J, the gap between germline ends came to 11 bases. Germline V CDR1 and CDR2: SGHTA, FQGTGA. The CDR3 extends over 14 amino acids. The CDR3 nucleotides read TGTGCCAGCAGCTCCGGTCCACGGCAAGAGACCCAGTACTTC. Its translation: CASSSGPRQETQYF.

This clonotype was seen ten or more times. The chain joins TRBV10-3 to TRBJ2-5; D call uncertain. Trimming cost V 0 bases and J 5 bases, with 4 bases left between them. This CDR3 has 12 residues. The V gene's germline CDR1 is ENHRY and CDR2 SYGVKD. CDR3 sequence: CAISESRETQYF. The CDR3 coding sequence is TGTGCCATCAGTGAGTCGAGGGAGACCCAGTACTTC.

This clonotype was seen repeatedly, ten times or more. The V gene is TRBV20-1, the J gene TRBJ1-2; 8 bases are shared with TRBD1. This CDR3 comprises 13 residues. The V gene end was trimmed by 6 bases and the J gene end by 8 bases; junction bases not matched to a gene: 11. The germline V gene encodes CDR1 DFQATT and CDR2 SNEGSKA (reference sequence). In nucleotides, the CDR3 is TGCAGTGCCTATACTCAGGGGGCACGAGGCTACACCTTC. Residues: CSAYTQGARGYTF.

In its sample, this clonotype was seen a few times. The chain couples TRBV6-1 to TRBJ2-7, with 8 bases that match TRBD1. Germline CDR1 MNHNS, CDR2 SASEGT. The CDR3 contains 17 residues. Trimming cost V 1 base and J 5 bases; bases outside gene matches: 13. CDR3: CASSEVSGGRRQHEQYF. The CDR3 DNA reads TGTGCCAGCAGTGAAGTGTCAGGGGGCCGGAGACAACACGAGCAGTACTTC.

This clonotype was recorded at least ten times. The chain has TRBV5-1 and TRBJ2-1; 8 nucleotides line up with TRBD2. CDR1 and CDR2 (germline): SGHRS, YFSETQ. V lost 5 bases and J lost 0; bases outside the gene matches: 7. The CDR3 is 16 amino acids. Here the CDR3 reads CASRPGGGSSYNEQFF. For the CDR3, the DNA is TGCGCCAGCAGGCCGGGGGGGGGAAGCTCCTACAATGAGCAGTTCTTC.

The rearrangement links TRBV19 to TRBJ1-5, with a tentative D call TRBD1 (6 bases). The CDR3 totals 15 residues. Trimming took 6 bases from V and 3 from J, leaving 15 bases between them. Germline V gene lookup returns CDR1 LNHDA and CDR2 SQIVND (reference sequence). The CDR3 sequence is CASRYREGHNQPQHF. The CDR3 DNA is TGTGCCAGTAGGTACAGGGAAGGACACAATCAGCCCCAGCATTTT. The full variable domain, completed using reference TRBV19 and TRBJ1-5, is DGGITQSPKYLFRKEGQNVTLSCEQNLNHDAMYWYRQDPGQGLRLIYYSQIVNDFQKGDIAEGYSVSREKKESFPLTVTSAQKNPTAFYLCASRYREGHNQPQHFGDGTRLSIL.

The rearrangement joins TRBV12-3 or TRBV12-4 to TRBJ1-5; 8 nucleotides line up with TRBD1. V gave up 6 bases and J gave up 7 bases; unmatched junction bases: 11. The CDR3 contains 15 residues. The CDR3 sequence is CASSSGQGDGQPQHF. The CDR3 nucleotides are TGTGCCAGCAGCTCCGGACAGGGCGATGGGCAGCCCCAGCATTTT.

V and J are TRBV5-6 and TRBJ2-7, with 12 bases matching TRBD1. CDR1 is SGHDT, CDR2 YYEEEE, per germline. The V gene end was trimmed by 2 bases and the J gene end by 4 bases; junction bases not matched to a gene: 4. The CDR3 loop spans 15 amino acids. The CDR3 sequence: CASSLGTGGAYEQYF. CDR3 sequence (DNA): TGTGCCAGCAGCTTAGGGACAGGGGGCGCATACGAGCAGTACTTC.

J is TRBJ2-7 and V is TRBV6-2 or TRBV6-3, with TRBD2 matching 11 bases. Trimming removed 2 bases from V and 12 bases from J; junction bases left unmatched: 9. The CDR3 sequence is 14 residues long. The germline gives CDR1 MNHEY, CDR2 SVGEGT. The CDR3 spells CASSYGTSGAEAYF. The CDR3 DNA is TGTGCCAGCAGTTACGGGACTAGCGGTGCCGAAGCGTACTTC.

The table lists this clonotype with a few counts. V gene TRBV3-1 combines with J gene TRBJ2-1; either TRBD1 or TRBD2 may fit D (5 bases each). V was cut by 4 bases and J by 4 bases, with 17 bases left in between. There are 16 residues in the CDR3. Germline CDR1 reads LGHDT; CDR2 reads YNNKEL (reference sequence). The CDR3 nucleotides are TGTGCCAGCAGCCCAGTTCGGGACCGCGCTTACAATGAGCAGTTCTTC. Translating gives CASSPVRDRAYNEQFF.

This clonotype occurred many times. The V call is TRBV9, the J call TRBJ2-1; 10 bases match TRBD2. After removal of 0 bases from V and 5 bases from J, the junction contained 11 bases not matched to a gene. This CDR3 comprises 18 residues. Germline values: CDR1 SGDLS, CDR2 YYNGEE. The CDR3 sequence: CASSVASSGGSGHNEQFF. DNA for the CDR3: TGTGCCAGCAGCGTAGCCTCTAGCGGGGGAAGCGGCCACAATGAGCAGTTCTTC.

The table lists this clonotype with a few counts. The rearrangement uses TRBV9 and TRBJ1-2; no clear D. V lost 0 bases to trimming and J lost 6 bases, with 15 bases between them. The CDR3 is 15 amino acids. Germline lookup yields CDR1 SGDLS and CDR2 YYNGEE. Here the CDR3 reads CASSVGLAPEHGYTF. Written as DNA, the CDR3 is TGTGCCAGCAGCGTAGGTTTGGCCCCCGAGCATGGCTACACCTTC.

This clonotype was detected a few times. The rearrangement joins TRBV5-4 to TRBJ2-2; D gene ambiguous. Deletions cut 1 base from V and 6 bases from J, with 7 bases between. This CDR3 contains 13 residues. Germline V gives CDR1 SGHNT, CDR2 YYREEE (reference sequence). CDR3 in amino acids: CASSLILAGELFF. The CDR3, as DNA: TGTGCCAGCAGCTTGATCCTCGCCGGGGAGCTGTTTTTT.